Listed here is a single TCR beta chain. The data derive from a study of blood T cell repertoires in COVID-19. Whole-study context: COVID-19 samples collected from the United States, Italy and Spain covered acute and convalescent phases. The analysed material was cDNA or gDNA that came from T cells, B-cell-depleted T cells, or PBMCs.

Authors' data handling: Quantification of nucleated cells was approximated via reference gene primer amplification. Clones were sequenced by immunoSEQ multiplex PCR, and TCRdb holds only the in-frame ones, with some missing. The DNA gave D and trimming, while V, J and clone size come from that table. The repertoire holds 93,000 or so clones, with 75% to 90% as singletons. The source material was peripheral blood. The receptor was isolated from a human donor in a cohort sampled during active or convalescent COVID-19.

CDR3 protein: CASSTRDTYHYEQYF. CDR3 DNA sequence: TGTGCCAGCAGCACCCGGGACACTTACCACTACGAGCAGTACTTC. The rearrangement links TRBV9 to TRBJ2-7, with TRBD1 as a possible D gene (6 bases). This CDR3 spans 15 amino acids. The germline V gene has CDR1 SGDLS and CDR2 YYNGEE. V was trimmed by 4 bases and J by 3 bases, leaving 17 bases between them.